This T cell receptor beta chain stems from a study of blood T cell repertoires in COVID-19. Enrolled during active infection, Seattle patients were then followed longitudinally. Germline CDR1 and CDR2: SGHAT and FQNNGV. The ends lost 5 bases at V and 7 bases at J; junction bases unmatched: 7. CDR3 length: 13 residues. Some clones are missing from TCRdb's copy, which holds only in-frame ones; the method was immunoSEQ multiplex PCR. The data contain 200,000 to 250,000 clones, approximately 86% of them seen just once; the ten biggest clones take up roughly 1.3%. Sample: peripheral blood. This chain connects TRBV11-2 to TRBJ1-1; TRBD1 aligns across 7 bases. The sequence was collected from a woman younger than 45 with COVID-19, enrolled during active disease. CDR3 protein: CASSRDSVFEAFF. As DNA, the CDR3 is TGTGCCAGCAGCAGGGACAGTGTTTTTGAAGCTTTCTTT.